A single sample gave rise to the 4 T cell receptor beta chains below, sequenced in a study of CD8 T cells in ankylosing spondylitis. Findings and caveats of the study: Ankylosing spondylitis blood appeared to be characterized by a TCR beta motif of 8 or 9 highly homologous variants.

Their antigen targets remain unknown. TCRdb re-called the 5' RACE reads with MiXCR, one entry per CDR3 protein. The table includes some 450,000 distinct CDR3 sequences, roughly 18% detected once. Input material: blood, either unsorted or a sorted T cell fraction (not recorded which). Receptors originate from a male donor with ankylosing spondylitis.

The table lists this clonotype with a few counts. V and J are TRBV7-2 and TRBJ2-7, with D maybe TRBD1 (5 bases). Germline values: CDR1 SGHTA, CDR2 FQGNSA. V was trimmed by 1 base and J by 3 bases, leaving 13 bases between them. This CDR3 comprises 15 residues. This CDR3 reads CASSLEGMGLYEQYF. CDR3 nucleotides: TGTGCCAGCAGCTTAGAGGGGATGGGGCTCTACGAGCAGTACTTC.

This clonotype occurred a few times. The CDR3 DNA follows: TGTGCCAGCAGCAGACAGGGAGCCAAAAACATTCAGTACTTC. Protein sequence: CASSRQGAKNIQYF. The genes are TRBV7-2 and TRBJ2-4; TRBD1 aligns across 7 bases. CDR3 length equals 14 residues. The germline V gene encodes CDR1 SGHTA and CDR2 FQGNSA. Trimming cost V 5 bases and J 0 bases; bases outside gene matches: 1.

The chain carries TRBV7-9 and TRBJ1-6; 7 bases fit TRBD1. This CDR3 contains 16 residues. V lost 6 bases to trimming and J lost 6 bases; unmatched junction nucleotides: 11. Germline CDR1 reads SEHNR; CDR2 reads FQNEAQ (reference sequence). The CDR3 DNA reads as TGTGCCAGCAGTCCCTTACCGGGACAGATTAATTCACCCCTCCACTTT. It specifies CASSPLPGQINSPLHF.

J is TRBJ1-1 and V is TRBV25-1; D uncertain. The CDR3 totals 12 residues. Trimming removed 4 bases at V and 8 bases at J, with 11 bases between. Germline V gene sequence: CDR1 MGHDK, CDR2 SYGVNS. CDR3 in DNA: TGTGCCAGCAGTGTGGCAGGTCCCGAAGCTTTCTTT. It specifies CASSVAGPEAFF.